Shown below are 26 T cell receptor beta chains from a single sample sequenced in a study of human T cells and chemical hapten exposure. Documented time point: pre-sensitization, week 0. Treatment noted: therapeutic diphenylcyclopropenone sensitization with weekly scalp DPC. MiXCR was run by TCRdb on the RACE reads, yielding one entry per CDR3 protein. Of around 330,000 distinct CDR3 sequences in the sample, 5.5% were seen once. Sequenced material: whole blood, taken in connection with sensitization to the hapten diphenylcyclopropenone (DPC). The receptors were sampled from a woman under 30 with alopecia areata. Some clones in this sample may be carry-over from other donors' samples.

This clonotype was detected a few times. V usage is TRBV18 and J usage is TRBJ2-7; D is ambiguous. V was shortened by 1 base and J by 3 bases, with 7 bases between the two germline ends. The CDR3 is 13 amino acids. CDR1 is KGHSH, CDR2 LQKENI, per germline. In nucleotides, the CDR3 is TGTGCCAGCTCACCACGGCCCATCTACGAGCAGTACTTC. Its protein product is CASSPRPIYEQYF.

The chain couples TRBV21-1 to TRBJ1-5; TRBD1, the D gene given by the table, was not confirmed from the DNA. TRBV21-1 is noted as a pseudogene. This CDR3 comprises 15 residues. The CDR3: CASSKGLEGVQPQHF. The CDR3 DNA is TGTGCCAGCAGCAAAGGGCTGGAGGGGGTTCAGCCCCAGCATTTT.

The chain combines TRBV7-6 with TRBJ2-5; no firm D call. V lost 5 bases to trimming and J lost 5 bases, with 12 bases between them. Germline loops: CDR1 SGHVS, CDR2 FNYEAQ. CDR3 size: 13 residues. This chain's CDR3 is CASSQRVSETQYF. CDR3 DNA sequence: TGTGCCAGCAGCCAACGGGTGTCGGAGACCCAGTACTTC.

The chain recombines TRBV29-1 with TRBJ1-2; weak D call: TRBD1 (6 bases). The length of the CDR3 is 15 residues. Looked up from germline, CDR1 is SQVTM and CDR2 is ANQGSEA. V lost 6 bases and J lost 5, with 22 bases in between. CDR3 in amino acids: CSVAQGSPPRYGYTF. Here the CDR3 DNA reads TGCAGCGTAGCACAGGGTAGCCCGCCGAGGTATGGCTACACCTTC.

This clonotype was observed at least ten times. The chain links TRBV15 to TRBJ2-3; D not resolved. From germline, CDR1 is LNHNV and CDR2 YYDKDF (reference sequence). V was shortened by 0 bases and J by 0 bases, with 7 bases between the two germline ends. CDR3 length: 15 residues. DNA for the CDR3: TGTGCCACCAGCAGAGATCCTAGTAGCACAGATACGCAGTATTTT. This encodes CATSRDPSSTDTQYF.

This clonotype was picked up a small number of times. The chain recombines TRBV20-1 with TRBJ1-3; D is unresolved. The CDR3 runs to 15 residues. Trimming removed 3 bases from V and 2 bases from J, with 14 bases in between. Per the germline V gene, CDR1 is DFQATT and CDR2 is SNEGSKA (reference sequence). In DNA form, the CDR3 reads TGCAGTGCTAGTCCTCGAAGGGCCCCTGGAAACACCATATATTTT. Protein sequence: CSASPRRAPGNTIYF.

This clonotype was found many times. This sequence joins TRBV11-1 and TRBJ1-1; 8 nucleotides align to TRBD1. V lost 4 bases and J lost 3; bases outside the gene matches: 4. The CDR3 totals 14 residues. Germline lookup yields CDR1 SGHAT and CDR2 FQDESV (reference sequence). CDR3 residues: CASSSGGADTEAFF. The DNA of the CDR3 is TGTGCCAGCAGCTCAGGGGGCGCGGACACTGAAGCTTTCTTT.

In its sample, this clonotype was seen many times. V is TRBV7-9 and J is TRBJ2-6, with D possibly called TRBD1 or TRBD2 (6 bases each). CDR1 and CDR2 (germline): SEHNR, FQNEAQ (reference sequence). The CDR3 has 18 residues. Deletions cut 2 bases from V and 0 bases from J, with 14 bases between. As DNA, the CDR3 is TGTGCCAGCAGCTTATCGACAGGACTAAGCTCTGGGGCCAACGTCCTGACTTTC. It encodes CASSLSTGLSSGANVLTF. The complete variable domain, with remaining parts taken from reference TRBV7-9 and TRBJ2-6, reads DTGVSQNPRHKITKRGQNVTFRCDPISEHNRLYWYRQTLGQGPEFLTYFQNEAQLEKSRLLSDRFSAERPKGSFSTLEIQRTEQGDSAMYLCASSLSTGLSSGANVLTFGAGSRLTVL.

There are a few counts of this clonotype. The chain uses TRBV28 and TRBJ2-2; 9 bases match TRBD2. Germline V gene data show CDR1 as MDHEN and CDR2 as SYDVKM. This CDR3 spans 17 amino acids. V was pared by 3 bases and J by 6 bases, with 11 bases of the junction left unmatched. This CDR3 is CASSFPAGGGAAGELFF. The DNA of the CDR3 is TGTGCCAGCAGTTTCCCCGCGGGCGGGGGGGCCGCCGGGGAGCTGTTTTTT.

This chain's CDR3 is CASSSSTGISSYNSPLHF. CDR3 sequence (DNA): TGCGCCAGCAGCTCCTCGACGGGGATTTCCTCCTATAATTCACCCCTCCACTTT. The rearrangement links TRBV5-1 to TRBJ1-6; D is undetermined. The CDR3 loop spans 18 amino acids. With 3 bases removed from V and 0 bases from J, the gap between germline ends came to 16 bases. CDR1 and CDR2 (germline): SGHRS, YFSETQ.

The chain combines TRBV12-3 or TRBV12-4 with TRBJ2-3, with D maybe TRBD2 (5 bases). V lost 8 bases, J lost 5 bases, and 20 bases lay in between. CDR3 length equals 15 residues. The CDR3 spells CASSGTAGSRDTQYF. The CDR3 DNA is TGTGCCAGCTCGGGAACTGCCGGGTCGAGAGATACGCAGTATTTT.

This chain's CDR3 is CASSLLRGRGWYEQYF. The CDR3 DNA follows: TGTGCCAGCAGTTTACTCCGGGGCAGGGGGTGGTACGAGCAGTACTTC. The V gene is TRBV28, the J gene TRBJ2-7; TRBD1 matches 7 bases. Germline trimming cut 2 bases from V and 4 bases from J; bases unmatched to any gene: 11. Germline assignment: CDR1 MDHEN and CDR2 SYDVKM. This CDR3 comprises 16 residues.

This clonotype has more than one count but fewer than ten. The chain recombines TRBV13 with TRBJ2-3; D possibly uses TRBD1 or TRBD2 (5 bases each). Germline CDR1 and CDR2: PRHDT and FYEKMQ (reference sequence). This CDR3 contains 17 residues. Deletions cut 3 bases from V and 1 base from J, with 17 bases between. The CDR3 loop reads CASSLRAQTGRTDTQYF. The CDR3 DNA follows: TGTGCCAGCAGCTTGAGGGCTCAGACGGGGCGCACAGATACGCAGTATTTT.

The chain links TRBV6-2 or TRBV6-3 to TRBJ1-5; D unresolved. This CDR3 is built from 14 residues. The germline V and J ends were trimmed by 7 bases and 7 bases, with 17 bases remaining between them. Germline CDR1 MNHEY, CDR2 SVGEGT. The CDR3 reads CASTPEWLGQPQHF. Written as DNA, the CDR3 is TGTGCCAGCACCCCCGAATGGCTGGGACAGCCCCAGCATTTT.

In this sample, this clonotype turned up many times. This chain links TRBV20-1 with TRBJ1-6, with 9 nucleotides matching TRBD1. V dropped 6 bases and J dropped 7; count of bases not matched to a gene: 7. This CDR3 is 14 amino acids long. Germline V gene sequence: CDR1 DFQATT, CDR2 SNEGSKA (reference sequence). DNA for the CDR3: TGCAGTGCGCACCTGGACAGGGGAAATTCACCCCTCCACTTT. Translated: CSAHLDRGNSPLHF.

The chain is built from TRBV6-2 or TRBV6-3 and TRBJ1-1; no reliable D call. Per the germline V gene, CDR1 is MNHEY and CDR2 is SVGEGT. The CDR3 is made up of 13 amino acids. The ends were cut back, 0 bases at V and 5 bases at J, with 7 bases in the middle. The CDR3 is CASSYSMRTEAFF. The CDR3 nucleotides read TGTGCCAGCAGTTACTCGATGAGGACTGAAGCTTTCTTT.

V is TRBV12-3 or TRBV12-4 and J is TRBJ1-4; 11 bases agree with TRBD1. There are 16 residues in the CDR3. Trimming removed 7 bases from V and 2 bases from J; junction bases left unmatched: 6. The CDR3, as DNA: TGTGCCAGCACCACCGGGACAGGGGGGACTAATGAAAAACTGTTTTTT. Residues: CASTTGTGGTNEKLFF.

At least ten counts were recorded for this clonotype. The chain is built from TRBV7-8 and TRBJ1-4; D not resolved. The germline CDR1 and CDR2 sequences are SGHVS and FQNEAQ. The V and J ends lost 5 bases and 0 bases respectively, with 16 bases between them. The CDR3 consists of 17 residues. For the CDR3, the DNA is TGTGCCAGCAGCCTCTACTTGCGAGATGCAACTAATGAAAAACTGTTTTTT. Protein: CASSLYLRDATNEKLFF.

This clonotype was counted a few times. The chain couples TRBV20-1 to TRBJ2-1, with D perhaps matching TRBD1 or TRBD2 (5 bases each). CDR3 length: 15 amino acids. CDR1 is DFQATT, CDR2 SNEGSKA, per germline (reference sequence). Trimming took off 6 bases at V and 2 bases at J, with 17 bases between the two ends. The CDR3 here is CSARKGLAPYNEQFF. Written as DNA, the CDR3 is TGCAGTGCCCGAAAGGGGCTAGCTCCCTACAATGAGCAGTTCTTC.

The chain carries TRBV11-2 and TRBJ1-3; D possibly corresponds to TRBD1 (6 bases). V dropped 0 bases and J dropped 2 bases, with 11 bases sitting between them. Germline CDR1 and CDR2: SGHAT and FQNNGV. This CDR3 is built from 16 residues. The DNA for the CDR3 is TGTGCCAGCAGCTTAGATTACCCAGGGGCTGGAAACACCATATATTTT. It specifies CASSLDYPGAGNTIYF.

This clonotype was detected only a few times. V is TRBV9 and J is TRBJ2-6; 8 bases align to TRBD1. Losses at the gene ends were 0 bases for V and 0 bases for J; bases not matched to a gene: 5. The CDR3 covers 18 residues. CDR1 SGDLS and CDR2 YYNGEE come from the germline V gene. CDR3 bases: TGTGCCAGCAGCGTAGGACAGGGGCGCCTCTCTGGGGCCAACGTCCTGACTTTC. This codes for CASSVGQGRLSGANVLTF. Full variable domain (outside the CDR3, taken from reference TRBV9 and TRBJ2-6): DSGVTQTPKHLITATGQRVTLRCSPRSGDLSVYWYQQSLDQGLQFLIQYYNGEERAKGNILERFSAQQFPDLHSELNLSSLELGDSALYFCASSVGQGRLSGANVLTFGAGSRLTVL.

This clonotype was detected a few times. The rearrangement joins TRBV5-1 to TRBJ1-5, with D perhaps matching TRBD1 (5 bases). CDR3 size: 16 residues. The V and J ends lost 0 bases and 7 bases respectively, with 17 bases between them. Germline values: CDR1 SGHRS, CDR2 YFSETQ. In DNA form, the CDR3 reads TGCGCCAGCAGCTTGGTCGGAAGAGGGGCGGGACAGCCCCAGCATTTT. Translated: CASSLVGRGAGQPQHF.

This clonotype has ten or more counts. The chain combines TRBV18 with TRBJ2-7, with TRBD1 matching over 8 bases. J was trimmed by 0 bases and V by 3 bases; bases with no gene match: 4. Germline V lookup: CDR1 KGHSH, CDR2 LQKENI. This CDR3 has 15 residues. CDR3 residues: CASSPGQGSSYEQYF. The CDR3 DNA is TGTGCCAGCTCACCCGGACAGGGTAGCTCCTACGAGCAGTACTTC.

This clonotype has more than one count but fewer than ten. As DNA, the CDR3 is TGCAGTGCTAAAAACCCAGAGGGCACTGAAGCTTTCTTT. Translating gives CSAKNPEGTEAFF. The chain uses TRBV20-1 and TRBJ1-1; D is unresolved. CDR1 DFQATT and CDR2 SNEGSKA come from the germline V gene (reference sequence). Trimming removed 4 bases at V and 4 bases at J, with 13 bases between. The CDR3 has 13 residues.

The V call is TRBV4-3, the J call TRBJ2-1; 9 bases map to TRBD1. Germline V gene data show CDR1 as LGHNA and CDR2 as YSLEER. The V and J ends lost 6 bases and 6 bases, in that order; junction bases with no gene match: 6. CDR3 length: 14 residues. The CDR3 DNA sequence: TGCGCCAGCAGTTCTGGGACAGGGCCCAATGAGCAGTTCTTC. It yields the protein CASSSGTGPNEQFF.

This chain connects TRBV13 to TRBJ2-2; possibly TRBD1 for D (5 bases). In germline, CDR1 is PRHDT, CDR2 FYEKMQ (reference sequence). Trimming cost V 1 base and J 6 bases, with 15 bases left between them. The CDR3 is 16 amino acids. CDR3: CASSLVRDSWAGELFF. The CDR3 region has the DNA TGTGCCAGCAGCTTAGTTCGTGACAGTTGGGCCGGGGAGCTGTTTTTT.